This entry lists 16 T cell receptor beta chains sequenced from one sample in a study of cytomegalovirus exposure and HLA in healthy donors. The study ran its PCR with 60 Vbeta and 13 Jbeta primers. Data came from immunoSEQ multiplex PCR; TCRdb stores just in-frame clones and leaves some out. This sample has 150,000 to 170,000 clones, with 75% found just once. Sequencing was performed on PBMCs. The receptors derive from a man between 18 and 35 years old in good health and CMV-seronegative.

The V call is TRBV4-2, the J call TRBJ2-1; D is perhaps TRBD1 (6 bases). The CDR3 spans 15 residues. Germline V gene sequence: CDR1 LGHNA, CDR2 YNFKEQ. V was pared by 2 bases and J by 1 base, with 9 bases between. The CDR3 DNA reads as TGTGCCAGCAGCCAATTAAGGGGGTCCTACAATGAGCAGTTCTTC. Its protein product is CASSQLRGSYNEQFF.

Points on this clone: One junction end disagrees with the germline gene, perhaps due to a read error. This chain uses TRBV7-2 with TRBJ2-7; D not resolved. CDR3 length: 14 amino acids. From germline, CDR1 is SGHTA and CDR2 FQGNSA. Written as DNA, the CDR3 is TGTGCCAGCAGCTTAGAACAGCCGGCAACCTTTCCCCACTTC. Its protein is CASSLEQPATFPHF.

This clone was found a few times. The chain has TRBV29-1 and TRBJ2-7, with a tentative D call TRBD2 (5 bases). The CDR3 runs to 14 residues. Germline loops: CDR1 SQVTM, CDR2 ANQGSEA. Trimming pared 1 base from V and 0 bases from J, leaving 10 bases between. Here the CDR3 DNA reads TGCAGCGTTGAAGGGTTCGAGGGCTCCTACGAGCAGTACTTC. Amino acid sequence: CSVEGFEGSYEQYF.

The chain combines TRBV6-5 with TRBJ1-4; weak D call: TRBD1 (6 bases). The V end lost 6 bases, the J end lost 6 bases, and 8 bases lay between the germline ends. This CDR3 region has 12 residues. Germline V gene sequence: CDR1 MNHEY, CDR2 SVGAGI. In DNA form, the CDR3 reads TGTGCCAGCAGAAGACAGGATGAAAAACTGTTTTTT. Residues: CASRRQDEKLFF.

This chain connects TRBV30 to TRBJ1-5, with no clear D. Trimming shortened V by 0 bases and J by 5 bases, and 11 bases separated the two germline ends. This CDR3 region has 14 residues. Germline V lookup: CDR1 GTSNPN, CDR2 SVGIG (reference sequence). The CDR3 DNA follows: TGTGCCTGGAGTGTGAAGGAGGACCATCAGCCCCAGCATTTT. Residues: CAWSVKEDHQPQHF. Filled out from reference TRBV30 and TRBJ1-5, the complete variable domain reads SQTIHQWPATLVQPVGSPLSLECTVEGTSNPNLYWYRQAAGRGLQLLFYSVGIGQISSEVPQNLSASRPQDRQFILSSKKLLLSDSGFYLCAWSVKEDHQPQHFGDGTRLSIL.

The V gene is TRBV28, the J gene TRBJ2-4, with D possibly being TRBD1 (5 bases). V was pared by 5 bases and J by 0 bases, with 14 bases between. Germline V lookup: CDR1 MDHEN, CDR2 SYDVKM. This CDR3 comprises 16 residues. CDR3 protein: CASSLYQGLAKNIQYF. CDR3 coding DNA: TGTGCCAGCAGTCTCTACCAGGGTCTAGCCAAAAACATTCAGTACTTC.

This clone was observed a few times. The rearrangement uses TRBV7-2 and TRBJ2-3, with unresolved D. Germline V lookup: CDR1 SGHTA, CDR2 FQGNSA. V lost 4 bases and J 0 bases, leaving 2 bases between the germline ends. The CDR3 covers 12 residues. The CDR3 DNA reads TGTGCCAGCAGCTCTAGCACAGATACGCAGTATTTT. It translates to CASSSSTDTQYF.

The genes are TRBV4-1 and TRBJ2-1; weak D call: TRBD2 (5 bases). CDR3 size: 12 residues. Trimming removed 1 base at V and 8 bases at J, with 6 bases between. Germline V gene lookup returns CDR1 MGHRA and CDR2 YSYEKL. CDR3: CASSQVGDEQFF. In DNA form, the CDR3 reads TGCGCCAGCAGCCAAGTCGGGGATGAGCAGTTCTTC.

The chain uses TRBV2 and TRBJ1-2; D might be TRBD1 (5 bases). This CDR3 spans 15 amino acids. The germline V gene encodes CDR1 SNHLY and CDR2 FYNNEI. V was shortened by 2 bases and J by 4 bases, with 14 bases between the two germline ends. CDR3 sequence reads: CASSETGGDLYGYTF. The CDR3 region has the DNA TGTGCCAGCAGTGAAACCGGGGGTGATCTCTATGGCTACACCTTC.

This clone was picked up a small number of times. V and J are TRBV11-2 and TRBJ1-1, with D perhaps TRBD1 (6 bases). Germline loops: CDR1 SGHAT, CDR2 FQNNGV. V was clipped by 5 bases and J by 4 bases, with 17 bases between them. The CDR3 is made up of 15 amino acids. CDR3 DNA sequence: TGTGCCAGCAGCCCCCATTTGGGGGCGGGCACTGAAGCTTTCTTT. It yields the protein CASSPHLGAGTEAFF.

In DNA form, the CDR3 reads TGTGCCAGCAGTTCGCAGGACAGGGCTGATGGCTACACCTTC. Translating gives CASSSQDRADGYTF. The chain links TRBV6-6 to TRBJ1-2, with TRBD1 matching 8 bases. This CDR3 region has 14 residues. Germline CDR1 is MNHNY and CDR2 is SVGAGI (reference sequence). The junction had 7 bases not matched to a gene; V was cut back by 4 bases and J by 6 bases.

This clone has only one observation. V is TRBV28 and J is TRBJ1-2, with 7 bases aligning to TRBD1. The CDR3 is made up of 16 amino acids. CDR1 is MDHEN, CDR2 SYDVKM, per germline. The V gene end was trimmed by 4 bases and the J gene end by 6 bases; junction bases not matched to a gene: 14. The chain's CDR3 is CASSSTGSWAFNGYTF. CDR3 sequence (DNA): TGTGCCAGCAGTTCGACAGGGAGTTGGGCCTTTAATGGCTACACCTTC.

The V gene is TRBV20-1, the J gene TRBJ2-5, with D uncertain. With 4 bases removed from V and 1 base from J, the gap between germline ends came to 4 bases. Germline V lookup: CDR1 DFQATT, CDR2 SNEGSKA (reference sequence). This CDR3 spans 11 amino acids. As DNA, the CDR3 is TGCAGTGCTATACTCCAAGAGACCCAGTACTTC. Translation gives CSAILQETQYF.

V gene TRBV4-3 combines with J gene TRBJ2-3; D gene unclear. The CDR3 loop spans 15 amino acids. Trimming took 5 bases from V and 5 from J, leaving 17 bases between them. CDR1 and CDR2 (germline): LGHNA, YSLEER. The CDR3 here is CASSSRLTRLDTQYF. CDR3 sequence (DNA): TGCGCCAGCAGCTCCCGTCTTACCCGGTTAGATACGCAGTATTTT.

The chain combines TRBV7-9 with TRBJ2-1; no clear D gene. V was trimmed by 4 bases and J by 6 bases, leaving 7 bases between them. The V gene's germline CDR1 is SEHNR and CDR2 FQNEAQ (reference sequence). This CDR3 has 12 amino acids. CDR3 region: CASSSTINEQFF. The CDR3 DNA reads as TGTGCCAGCAGCTCTACTATCAATGAGCAGTTCTTC.

This chain uses TRBV5-1 with TRBJ2-2; 7 nucleotides match TRBD2. The CDR3 runs to 15 residues. In germline, CDR1 is SGHRS, CDR2 YFSETQ. Trimming at V came to 3 bases and at J to 1 base, leaving 3 bases not matched to a gene. The CDR3 region has the DNA TGCGCCAGCAGCTGGGCGGGGGAGAACACCGGGGAGCTGTTTTTT. Translation gives CASSWAGENTGELFF.